These 18 T cell receptor beta chains originate from one sample sequenced in a study of T-cell memory formation after mild COVID-19. One entry per CDR3 protein results from TCRdb running MiXCR on the 5' RACE reads. The data contain roughly 300,000 distinct CDR3 sequences, 15% to 20% of them seen just once; the ten biggest clones take up more than 20%. The sequencing input was PBMCs or a T cell subset sorted from them (not recorded which). The receptors were gathered from a man aged 18 to 30 who had mild COVID-19 (a few samples of this study predate the infection). Cell type and time point are not known.

This clonotype occurred a few times. The CDR3 DNA sequence: TGTGCCAGCAGTTCGTCTAGCGCAGTCTACGAGCAGTACGTC. Protein product: CASSSSSAVYEQYV. The J gene is TRBJ2-7, the V gene TRBV28; D perhaps matches TRBD2 (6 bases). Germline CDR1 and CDR2: MDHEN and SYDVKM. Trimming shortened V by 4 bases and J by 3 bases, and 13 bases separated the two germline ends. This CDR3 comprises 14 residues.

The CDR3 DNA follows: TGTGCCAGCAGTGAAGAGGCTTATCTCGGGCAGTTCTTC. Amino acid sequence: CASSEEAYLGQFF. The chain links TRBV2 to TRBJ2-1; D unresolved. Per germline, CDR1 SNHLY and CDR2 FYNNEI. V was pared by 1 base and J by 12 bases, with 13 bases between. This CDR3 comprises 13 residues.

The J gene is TRBJ2-1, the V gene TRBV6-2 or TRBV6-3; D is perhaps TRBD1 or TRBD2 (6 bases each). The germline V and J ends were trimmed by 0 bases and 8 bases, with 17 bases remaining between them. Germline lookup yields CDR1 MNHEY and CDR2 SVGEGT. CDR3 size: 16 residues. The CDR3 sequence is CASSYSHGGGWDEQFF. The CDR3 DNA reads TGTGCCAGCAGTTACTCGCACGGGGGCGGGTGGGATGAGCAGTTCTTC.

In this sample, this clonotype turned up a few times. The CDR3 nucleotides read TGTGCCAGCGGGGTCCGGGACAGGTCCTACGAGCAGTACGTC. Its translation: CASGVRDRSYEQYV. This chain connects TRBV28 to TRBJ2-7; TRBD1 aligns across 8 bases. After removal of 8 bases from V and 1 base from J, the junction contained 7 bases not matched to a gene. The CDR3 loop spans 14 amino acids. The V gene's germline CDR1 is MDHEN and CDR2 SYDVKM.

This clonotype was picked up a small number of times. The chain combines TRBV29-1 with TRBJ2-1; 8 nucleotides align to TRBD2. Germline V lookup: CDR1 SQVTM, CDR2 ANQGSEA. This CDR3 has 9 residues. Trimming at V came to 6 bases and at J to 15 bases, leaving 4 bases not matched to a gene. CDR3 protein: CSVGGGGFF. CDR3 in DNA: TGCAGCGTCGGGGGGGGAGGGTTCTTC.

The chain combines TRBV3-1 with TRBJ2-3, with TRBD2 matching over 12 bases. There are 18 residues in the CDR3. Germline CDR1 reads LGHDT; CDR2 reads YNNKEL (reference sequence). The V segment lost 5 bases and the J segment 2 bases; nucleotides outside the gene matches: 11. The CDR3 spells CASSSAPGLAGLTDTQYF. The DNA for the CDR3 is TGTGCCAGCAGCTCCGCACCCGGACTAGCGGGGCTCACAGATACGCAGTATTTT.

This clonotype was picked up many times. The rearrangement joins TRBV7-9 to TRBJ2-2, with D tentatively TRBD2 (6 bases). Germline values: CDR1 SEHNR, CDR2 FQNEAQ (reference sequence). Trimming cost V 5 bases and J 9 bases, with 16 bases left between them. The CDR3 is 14 amino acids. The CDR3 here is CASSRDSVVRELFF. CDR3 DNA sequence: TGTGCCAGCAGCCGGGACTCAGTGGTGCGGGAGCTGTTTTTT.

The chain is built from TRBV7-6 and TRBJ2-3; D gene unclear. Germline CDR1 and CDR2: SGHVS and FNYEAQ. V lost 4 bases and J lost 6, with 8 bases in between. The CDR3 spans 12 residues. The CDR3 spells CASSSSSDTQYF. The CDR3 bases are TGTGCCAGCAGCTCGTCGTCGGATACGCAGTATTTT.

This clonotype was detected only a few times. The chain joins TRBV7-6 to TRBJ2-1; weak D call: TRBD2 (6 bases). CDR1 and CDR2 (germline): SGHVS, FNYEAQ. CDR3 size: 16 residues. V dropped 4 bases and J dropped 3 bases, with 16 bases sitting between them. The CDR3 nucleotides read TGTGCCAGCAGCTCTACCGGAGGGGTGGGCTACAATGAGCAGTTCTTC. Translation gives CASSSTGGVGYNEQFF. The entire variable domain, with the rest obtained from reference TRBV7-6 and TRBJ2-1, is as follows: GAGVSQSPRYKVTKRGQDVALRCDPISGHVSLYWYRQALGQGPEFLTYFNYEAQQDKSGLPNDRFSAERPEGSISTLTIQRTEQRDSAMYRCASSSTGGVGYNEQFFGPGTRLTVL.

The V call is TRBV29-1, the J call TRBJ2-7; unclear D gene. The germline CDR1 and CDR2 sequences are SQVTM and ANQGSEA. The CDR3 consists of 11 residues. With 5 bases removed from V and 7 bases from J, the gap between germline ends came to 12 bases. CDR3: CSVKYGNEQYF. For the CDR3, the DNA is TGCAGCGTTAAGTATGGGAATGAGCAGTACTTC.

This clonotype was seen many times. The chain recombines TRBV5-1 with TRBJ2-1; tentative D call: TRBD1 (5 bases). CDR1 is SGHRS, CDR2 YFSETQ, per germline. The CDR3 has 13 residues. V gave up 3 bases and J gave up 4 bases, with 8 bases separating them. CDR3 DNA: TGCGCCAGCAGCTCGACAGTTTACAATGAGCAGTTCTTC. This codes for CASSSTVYNEQFF.

The rearrangement links TRBV20-1 to TRBJ1-2, with 8 bases matching TRBD1. The CDR3 length is 14 residues. The J segment lost 8 bases and the V segment lost 6 bases, leaving 14 bases of the junction unmatched. Germline V gives CDR1 DFQATT, CDR2 SNEGSKA (reference sequence). As DNA, the CDR3 is TGCAGTGCGAGACAGGGGTTCGTAATCGAGGGCTACACCTTC. As protein: CSARQGFVIEGYTF.

This clonotype was observed a handful of times. The chain joins TRBV12-3 or TRBV12-4 to TRBJ1-2, with 8 nucleotides matching TRBD1. Germline trimming cut 6 bases from V and 9 bases from J; bases unmatched to any gene: 15. The CDR3 sequence is 15 residues long. CDR3 nucleotides: TGTGCCAGCAGAGACCAGGGGGCGCGATCTATGAGCTACACCTTC. This translates into CASRDQGARSMSYTF.

The table lists this clonotype with a few counts. The rearrangement uses TRBV4-1 and TRBJ1-5, with 10 bases fitting TRBD1. This CDR3 is built from 15 residues. From germline, CDR1 is MGHRA and CDR2 YSYEKL. V dropped 3 bases and J dropped 6; count of bases not matched to a gene: 5. In DNA, the CDR3 is TGCGCCAGCAGCCAGGAGGACAGGGGGATTCAGCCCCAGCATTTT. As protein: CASSQEDRGIQPQHF.

The gene calls are TRBV11-1 and TRBJ2-5, with 10 positions matching TRBD1. The junction had 6 bases not matched to a gene; V was cut back by 3 bases and J by 5 bases. From germline, CDR1 is SGHAT and CDR2 FQDESV (reference sequence). CDR3 length: 15 residues. CDR3: CASSFGTGVRETQYF. In nucleotides, the CDR3 is TGTGCCAGCAGCTTTGGGACAGGGGTACGGGAGACCCAGTACTTC.

This clonotype came up a few times. The CDR3 reads CASRLAGYTDTQYF. The CDR3 region has the DNA TGCGCCAGCCGACTAGCGGGGTACACAGATACGCAGTATTTT. V usage is TRBV5-1 and J usage is TRBJ2-3; 11 bases agree with TRBD2. V trimming: 7 bases; J trimming: 2 bases; junction bases outside the gene matches: 3. This CDR3 contains 14 residues. The germline CDR1 and CDR2 sequences are SGHRS and YFSETQ.

This clonotype was found a few times. The genes are TRBV9 and TRBJ2-5; TRBD2 matches at 11 bases. The CDR3 length is 16 residues. The germline gives CDR1 SGDLS, CDR2 YYNGEE. Unmatched junction bases numbered 4, after V lost 2 bases and J lost 1 base. CDR3 nucleotide sequence: TGTGCCAGCAGCGTCTTTAGCGGGGGGGCCCAAGAGACCCAGTACTTC. Protein sequence: CASSVFSGGAQETQYF.

The V and J genes are TRBV5-1 and TRBJ2-7; a possible D gene is TRBD1 (6 bases). Trimming cost V 3 bases and J 6 bases, with 16 bases left between them. The germline gives CDR1 SGHRS, CDR2 YFSETQ. CDR3 size: 14 residues. The CDR3 loop is CASSSTGALFEQYF. In DNA, the CDR3 is TGCGCCAGCAGCTCGACAGGTGCCCTTTTCGAGCAGTACTTC.